The rows below give T cell receptor beta chains drawn from one sample of a study of post-analysis software for immune sequencing data. One entry per CDR3 protein, called by TCRdb with MiXCR from the PCR reads. Among under 900,000 distinct CDR3 sequences listed, around 53% were seen once. Input material: blood. The receptors here all came from a girl aged 10 to 17 with multiple sclerosis. Each CDR3 is given with its conserved first and last residue. Each record gives: clone size, J gene, V gene, CDR3 protein. Not every row has a clone size; where given, it reads once, few, many or a size class.

abundance: -; j_gene: TRBJ2-5; v_gene: TRBV14; CDR3aa: CASSRTETQYF
abundance: -; j_gene: TRBJ2-5; v_gene: TRBV12-3/TRBV12-4; CDR3aa: CASSSRIQETQYF
abundance: -; j_gene: TRBJ2-7; v_gene: TRBV5-1; CDR3aa: CASSGTSGSTYEQYF
abundance: -; j_gene: TRBJ1-2; v_gene: TRBV7-2; CDR3aa: CASTLLAVRYNGYTF
abundance: -; j_gene: TRBJ2-7; v_gene: TRBV12-3/TRBV12-4; CDR3aa: CASAHGTSGYEQYF
abundance: -; j_gene: TRBJ1-1; v_gene: TRBV20-1; CDR3aa: CSANRDSVNTEAFF
abundance: -; j_gene: TRBJ2-3; v_gene: TRBV7-2; CDR3aa: CASSLRLAGTSTDTQYF
abundance: -; j_gene: TRBJ2-3; v_gene: TRBV5-1; CDR3aa: CASSDSGRPSTDTQYF
abundance: few; j_gene: TRBJ2-7; v_gene: TRBV12-3/TRBV12-4; CDR3aa: CASSLGQLGEQYF
abundance: -; j_gene: TRBJ2-7; v_gene: TRBV20-1; CDR3aa: CSALYPVSYEQYF
abundance: -; j_gene: -; v_gene: TRBV6-5; CDR3aa: CASSLRGPFSEQYF
abundance: -; j_gene: TRBJ2-7; v_gene: TRBV6-5; CDR3aa: CASSYVARTPSYEQYF
abundance: -; j_gene: TRBJ2-7; v_gene: TRBV7-6; CDR3aa: CTSSLGRGQTYEQYF
abundance: -; j_gene: -; v_gene: TRBV6-1; CDR3aa: CASSDQGLVGPYEQYF
abundance: -; j_gene: TRBJ2-3; v_gene: TRBV7-2; CDR3aa: CASSADRGLTDTQYF
abundance: many; j_gene: TRBJ1-2; v_gene: TRBV15; CDR3aa: CATSRDLVGAVYGYTF
abundance: once; j_gene: TRBJ2-1; v_gene: TRBV4-2; CDR3aa: CVSSQHLSGDEQFF
abundance: few; j_gene: TRBJ2-1; v_gene: TRBV6-2/TRBV6-3; CDR3aa: CASSYGTSGSNEQFF
abundance: few; j_gene: TRBJ2-1; v_gene: TRBV10-2; CDR3aa: CASSGGTLSSYNEQFF
abundance: -; j_gene: TRBJ1-1; v_gene: TRBV29-1; CDR3aa: CSVVPRQNTEAFF
abundance: few; j_gene: -; v_gene: TRBV5-1; CDR3aa: CASSPSHGVSEQYF
abundance: -; j_gene: TRBJ2-1; v_gene: TRBV4-2; CDR3aa: CASSQAFSGGFYEKFF
abundance: few; j_gene: TRBJ2-7; v_gene: TRBV6-1; CDR3aa: CAIRTSREEQYF
abundance: -; j_gene: TRBJ1-2; v_gene: TRBV5-1; CDR3aa: CASSLESRDGYGYTF
abundance: -; j_gene: TRBJ1-2; v_gene: TRBV12-5; CDR3aa: CASGLGSGTGVYGYTF
abundance: -; j_gene: TRBJ2-1; v_gene: TRBV14; CDR3aa: CASSRTAMKGAAFF
abundance: -; j_gene: TRBJ2-7; v_gene: TRBV12-3/TRBV12-4; CDR3aa: CASSPRQGAAIEQYF
abundance: few; j_gene: TRBJ1-2; v_gene: TRBV5-6; CDR3aa: CASSFVEDRLYGYTF